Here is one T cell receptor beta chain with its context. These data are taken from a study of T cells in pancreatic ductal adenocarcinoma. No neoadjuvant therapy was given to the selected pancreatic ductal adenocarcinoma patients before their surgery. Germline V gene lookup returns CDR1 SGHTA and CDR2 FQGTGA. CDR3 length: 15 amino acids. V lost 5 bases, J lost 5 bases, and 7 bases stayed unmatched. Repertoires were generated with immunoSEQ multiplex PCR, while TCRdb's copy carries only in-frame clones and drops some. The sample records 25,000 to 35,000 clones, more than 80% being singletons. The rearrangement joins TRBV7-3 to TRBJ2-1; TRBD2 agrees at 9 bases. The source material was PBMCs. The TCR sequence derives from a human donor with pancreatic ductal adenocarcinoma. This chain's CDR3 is CASSQPGLANNEQFF. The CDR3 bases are TGTGCCAGCAGCCAACCGGGACTAGCTAACAATGAGCAGTTCTTC.